A single sample gave rise to the 8 T cell receptor beta chains below, sequenced in a study of radiotherapy plus CTLA-4 blockade in lung cancer. Here immunoSEQ multiplex PCR was the method, and the copy in TCRdb shows in-frame clones only, minus some. Of roughly 98,000 clones in the sample, around 86% are singletons; the top ten hold 3.4%. The sequencing used peripheral blood, collected from a patient treated with radiotherapy plus ipilimumab. These receptors came from a human donor with non-small cell lung cancer who had a partial response to radiotherapy plus ipilimumab.

The gene calls are TRBV28 and TRBJ2-7; D is possibly TRBD2 (6 bases). The CDR3 runs 15 residues. Germline assignment: CDR1 MDHEN and CDR2 SYDVKM. The germline V and J ends were trimmed by 5 bases and 3 bases, with 17 bases remaining between them. The CDR3 region has the DNA TGTGCCAGCAGTCCCCAAGAATCGGACTACTACGAGCAGTACTTC. This translates into CASSPQESDYYEQYF.

The gene calls are TRBV28 and TRBJ1-2; D uncertain. Trimming pared 6 bases from V and 4 bases from J, leaving 15 bases between. CDR3 length: 14 amino acids. Per germline, CDR1 MDHEN and CDR2 SYDVKM. CDR3 nucleotides: TGTGCCAGCAGCTCCCACATCGTGCTCTATGGCTACACCTTC. It encodes CASSSHIVLYGYTF.

This clone showed up just once. The chain links TRBV4-1 to TRBJ2-1, with 7 bases that match TRBD2. The V gene's germline CDR1 is MGHRA and CDR2 YSYEKL. The CDR3 is 13 residues long. V trimming: 1 base; J trimming: 12 bases; junction bases outside the gene matches: 6. CDR3 protein: CASSQAPWGGQFF. The CDR3 DNA is TGCGCCAGCAGCCAAGCGCCGTGGGGGGGGCAGTTCTTC.

This rearrangement joins TRBV18 to TRBJ1-4; tentatively, D is TRBD1 (5 bases). Per germline, CDR1 KGHSH and CDR2 LQKENI. The V gene lost 3 bases and the J gene lost 0 bases, with 8 bases spanning the gap. CDR3 length: 15 amino acids. The CDR3 region is CASSPPTATNEKLFF. CDR3 coding DNA: TGTGCCAGCTCACCCCCGACAGCAACTAATGAAAAACTGTTTTTT.

This clone was found once. The chain has TRBV7-9 and TRBJ2-2; 7 positions match TRBD1. Unmatched junction bases numbered 10, after V lost 5 bases and J lost 4 bases. The germline gives CDR1 SEHNR, CDR2 FQNEAQ (reference sequence). This CDR3 is built from 16 residues. CDR3 region: CASSTWGTESTGELFF. In nucleotides, the CDR3 is TGTGCCAGCAGCACCTGGGGGACAGAATCCACCGGGGAGCTGTTTTTT.

The rearrangement joins TRBV5-1 to TRBJ2-2, with D tentatively TRBD1 (6 bases). From germline, CDR1 is SGHRS and CDR2 YFSETQ. The CDR3 spans 13 residues. The V and J ends lost 4 bases and 7 bases respectively, with 11 bases between them. The DNA for the CDR3 is TGCGCCAGCAGCCCGACAGGCCTCGGGGAGCTGTTTTTT. Translating it yields CASSPTGLGELFF.

This clone was observed once. CDR3 sequence: CASSLSDRVNTEAFF. The CDR3 DNA follows: TGTGCCAGCAGTTTGTCCGACAGGGTGAACACTGAAGCTTTCTTT. The chain links TRBV27 to TRBJ1-1; 7 bases match TRBD1. Per germline, CDR1 MNHEY and CDR2 SMNVEV (reference sequence). This CDR3 contains 15 residues. V was pared by 3 bases and J by 0 bases, with 4 bases of the junction left unmatched.

The V gene is TRBV19, the J gene TRBJ2-3, with TRBD2 matching 9 bases. There are 13 residues in the CDR3. From germline, CDR1 is LNHDA and CDR2 SQIVND (reference sequence). Germline trimming cut 8 bases from V and 6 bases from J; bases unmatched to any gene: 6. CDR3 loop: CASAGLARDTQYF. As DNA, the CDR3 is TGTGCCAGTGCGGGACTAGCAAGGGATACGCAGTATTTT. The variable domain in full, completed from reference TRBV19 and TRBJ2-3, reads DGGITQSPKYLFRKEGQNVTLSCEQNLNHDAMYWYRQDPGQGLRLIYYSQIVNDFQKGDIAEGYSVSREKKESFPLTVTSAQKNPTAFYLCASAGLARDTQYFGPGTRLTVL.